A single T cell receptor beta chain is shown here with its context. The antigen is undetermined. The data are from a study of Ad26.COV2.S vaccination and SARS-CoV-2 variants. Trimming shortened V by 1 base and J by 0 bases, and 18 bases separated the two germline ends. The length of the CDR3 is 19 residues. Germline CDR1 reads LGHDT; CDR2 reads YNNKEL (reference sequence). Regarding treatment: about 20 received Ad26.COV2.S at low or high dose, single or two shots; several received placebo; per-sample allocation not given. After the first vaccine or placebo injection, samples were drawn on day 63. The sample came from a Boston adult aged 18-55 years. Vaccination used an Ad26 vector expressing Wuhan-strain SARS-CoV-2 spike. The assay was immunoSEQ multiplex PCR, and TCRdb's table has in-frame clones only and misses some. Seen here are more than 300,000 clones, 88% observed once, and the top ten hold around 5.8%.

General study points: Spike-specific CD8+ and CD4+ T cell responses reportedly showed substantial breadth after vaccination. The analyses of TCR breadth and depth may have understated the size of total T cell responses.

The receptor was derived from a person between 18 and 59 years old who received the Ad26.COV2.S COVID-19 vaccine or a placebo. Sequencing used peripheral blood, obtained in a trial of Ad26.COV2.S vaccine versus placebo. The chain recombines TRBV3-1 (or the pseudogene TRBV3-2) with TRBJ2-2; D may be TRBD1 (5 bases). As DNA, the CDR3 is TGTGCCAGCAGCCAAGGGTCTGGGGCTAGTCGGGCGAACACCGGGGAGCTGTTTTTT. Residues: CASSQGSGASRANTGELFF.